This is a list of T cell receptor beta chains from one sample in a study of cytomegalovirus exposure and HLA in healthy donors. This table comes from immunoSEQ multiplex PCR, and its TCRdb copy is limited to in-frame clones, with some not included. The sample includes roughly 150,000 clones, around two thirds of them seen just once. The sequencing input was PBMCs. Every receptor here comes from a man between 25 and 39 years old in good health and CMV-seropositive. Each CDR3 is given with its conserved first and last residue. The D gene is left open where the match is weak. Expanded clones get a size class; other rows say once, few or many, or leave the size out.

clone_size	j_call	d_call	v_call	cdr3_nt	cdr3_aa
.	TRBJ2-3	.	TRBV29-1	TGCAGCGTTGAAGGTGACAGAATCACAGATACGCAGTATTTT	CSVEGDRITDTQYF
.	TRBJ2-1	TRBD1	TRBV5-1	TGCGCCAGCAGTGGGACAGGGTTCGGCAATGAGCAGTTCTTC	CASSGTGFGNEQFF
few	TRBJ2-7	TRBD1	TRBV2	TGTGCCAGCACTGAGACAGGGACCTACGAGCAGTACTTC	CASTETGTYEQYF
.	TRBJ1-3	TRBD1	TRBV27	TGTGCCAGCGCAAAGGACAGGGGAAACACCATATATTTT	CASAKDRGNTIYF
once	TRBJ1-4	.	TRBV19	TGTGCCAGTAGTATACAGACAACTAATGAAAAACTGTTTTTT	CASSIQTTNEKLFF
.	TRBJ1-5	.	TRBV14	TGTGCCAGCAGCCCCAGTACAGTAAATCAGCCCCAGCATTTT	CASSPSTVNQPQHF
.	TRBJ2-1	TRBD2	TRBV10-1	TGCGCCAGCAGTGATTCGGGGACGGGGGGCAATGAGCAGTTCTTC	CASSDSGTGGNEQFF
few	TRBJ1-1	.	TRBV6-5	TGTGCCAGCAGTTACGGCAGGGACACTGAAGCTTTCTTT	CASSYGRDTEAFF
.	TRBJ2-7	TRBD2	TRBV27	TGTGCCAGCAGTCTTCAGACTAGCGGGATAATCTACGAGCAGTACTTC	CASSLQTSGIIYEQYF
.	TRBJ1-4	.	TRBV7-9	TGTGCCAGCAGCTTAGGACAGGAGAGTAATGAAAAACTGTTTTTT	CASSLGQESNEKLFF
.	TRBJ1-2	.	TRBV28	TGTGCCAGCAAAGCCACAACGACTTTCTACACCTTC	CASKATTTFYTF
.	TRBJ2-5	.	TRBV9	TGTGCCAGCAGCGTAGAACTGCGGGAGACCCAGTACTTC	CASSVELRETQYF
few	TRBJ1-1	.	TRBV2	TGTGCCAGCAGTGAGGAGGGGCTGAACACTGAAGCTTTCTTT	CASSEEGLNTEAFF
.	TRBJ2-1	.	TRBV18	TGTGCCAGCTCACTTTACGAAAGCGGAGACTCCTACAATGAGCAGTTCTTC	CASSLYESGDSYNEQFF